This TCR beta chain was recovered during a study of blood T cell repertoires in COVID-19. About the research overall: The United States, Italy and Spain provided the acute and convalescent COVID-19 samples. Sample material is recorded as cDNA or gDNA derived from T cells, B-cell-depleted T cells, or PBMCs.

Authors' processing steps: Reference gene primer amplification gave estimated nucleated cell counts. Measured with immunoSEQ multiplex PCR; TCRdb has only the in-frame clones, and not every one. V and J calls and clone size follow that table, whereas D and trimming were derived from the DNA. The repertoire consists of more than 300,000 clones, with under 95% occurring once and the leading ten covering 3% to 4%. The sequence came from a woman aged 18-30 years who had recovered from COVID-19. The source material was peripheral blood.

Here the CDR3 reads CAITGTSWGELFF. As DNA, the CDR3 is TGTGCCATCACTGGGACTAGTTGGGGGGAGCTGTTTTTT. V is TRBV10-3 and J is TRBJ2-2; the match to TRBD2 covers 8 bases. CDR3 length: 13 amino acids. V lost 7 bases and J lost 8; bases outside the gene matches: 6. CDR1 ENHRY and CDR2 SYGVKD come from the germline V gene.